A single sample is the source of the 29 T cell receptor beta chains below, sequenced in a study of T-cell memory formation after mild COVID-19. MiXCR was run by TCRdb on the 5' RACE reads, yielding one entry per CDR3 protein. The data hold about 100,000 distinct CDR3 sequences, with 11% observed a single time. The sample taken for sequencing was PBMCs or a T cell subset sorted from them (not recorded which). These receptors all stem from a man aged 18 to 29 who had mild COVID-19 (a few samples of this study predate the infection). Cell type and time point are not known.

This chain links TRBV24-1 with TRBJ2-5; D is ambiguous. Germline V gene lookup returns CDR1 KGHDR and CDR2 SFDVKD. The CDR3 extends over 15 amino acids. Trimming took off 0 bases at V and 3 bases at J, with 10 bases between the two ends. The CDR3, as DNA: TGTGCCACCAGTGATTTGGAAGGTGGGAAAGAGACCCAGTACTTC. Amino acids: CATSDLEGGKETQYF.

J is TRBJ1-3 and V is TRBV13; D gene uncertain. V was pared by 2 bases and J by 5 bases, with 10 bases between. Germline V lookup: CDR1 PRHDT, CDR2 FYEKMQ (reference sequence). The CDR3 consists of 14 residues. The CDR3 DNA sequence: TGTGCCAGCAGCTTATACGGGAGCCGAAACACCATATATTTT. Protein product: CASSLYGSRNTIYF.

This clonotype turned up a few times. The J gene is TRBJ2-6, the V gene TRBV10-2, with D uncertain. The V end was cut by 10 bases, the J end by 0 bases, with 19 bases between. From germline, CDR1 is WSHSY and CDR2 SAAADI. The CDR3 is made up of 17 amino acids. The CDR3 region has the DNA TGCGCCACCACAAGCCCCCAGGAAAGCTCTGGGGCCAACGTCCTGACTTTC. Its protein product is CATTSPQESSGANVLTF.

This clonotype was detected a few times. The chain couples TRBV20-1 to TRBJ2-7; no definite D call. Trimming stripped 6 bases from V and 4 bases from J, with 16 bases between. Germline values: CDR1 DFQATT, CDR2 SNEGSKA (reference sequence). This CDR3 region has 13 residues. The CDR3 bases are TGCAGTGCCCGAGCCGACGAACGGTACGAGCAGTACGTC. This gives the protein CSARADERYEQYV.

This clonotype was observed a few times. This chain uses TRBV5-1 with TRBJ2-7; 12 positions agree with TRBD2. The CDR3 length is 16 residues. The germline V gene encodes CDR1 SGHRS and CDR2 YFSETQ. The V and J ends lost 4 bases and 2 bases, in that order; junction bases with no gene match: 7. The CDR3 coding sequence is TGCGCCAGCAGCACTCGACTAGCGGGAGAGACCTACGAGCAGTACTTC. Amino acid sequence: CASSTRLAGETYEQYF.

This clonotype was counted many times. This chain uses TRBV19 with TRBJ1-5; 7 bases align to TRBD1. This CDR3 has 14 residues. V was pared by 4 bases and J by 4 bases, with 4 bases of the junction left unmatched. Germline V lookup: CDR1 LNHDA, CDR2 SQIVND (reference sequence). CDR3 DNA sequence: TGTGCCAGTAGTAGAGGGACAGCGAATCAGCCCCAGCATTTT. Its translation: CASSRGTANQPQHF.

This clonotype was seen more than once but under ten times. The chain has TRBV29-1 and TRBJ2-1; no reliable D call. The CDR3 contains 13 residues. Between the trimmed V and J ends, which lost 6 bases and 0 bases, there was a span of 9 bases. The germline gives CDR1 SQVTM, CDR2 ANQGSEA. CDR3 DNA sequence: TGCAGCGTAACAGAAAGCTCCTACAATGAGCAGTTCTTC. Its protein is CSVTESSYNEQFF.

The gene calls are TRBV4-1 and TRBJ2-1, with 7 bases aligning to TRBD1. V shed 0 bases and J 2 bases; nucleotides not matched to a gene: 7. The CDR3 is 17 amino acids. CDR1 is MGHRA, CDR2 YSYEKL, per germline. The CDR3 nucleotides are TGCGCCAGCAGCCAAGATCTTGGACAGGTCACCTACAATGAGCAGTTCTTC. This codes for CASSQDLGQVTYNEQFF.

This clonotype has a handful of counts. The CDR3 here is CASSYGPRSGYTF. In nucleotides, the CDR3 is TGTGCCAGCAGTTACGGTCCCCGAAGTGGCTACACCTTC. V and J are TRBV27 and TRBJ1-2; D uncertain. The CDR3 sequence is 13 residues long. Germline assignment: CDR1 MNHEY and CDR2 SMNVEV (reference sequence). V was clipped by 4 bases and J by 7 bases, with 13 bases between them.

The sample holds a few counts of this clonotype. The chain uses TRBV7-8 and TRBJ1-2; no definite D call. The V end lost 5 bases, the J end lost 4 bases, and 20 bases lay between the germline ends. CDR1 and CDR2 (germline): SGHVS, FQNEAQ. The CDR3 is made up of 16 amino acids. The DNA of the CDR3 is TGTGCCAGCAGCCTCGATGGGGTGGTGTCGGGCTATGGCTACACCTTC. This codes for CASSLDGVVSGYGYTF.

The chain employs TRBV6-1 and TRBJ2-7; 12 nucleotides match TRBD1. Trimming removed 6 bases from V and 2 bases from J; junction bases left unmatched: 11. This CDR3 is 17 amino acids long. Germline CDR1 MNHNS, CDR2 SASEGT. Written as DNA, the CDR3 is TGTGCCAGCAGCGCTTCACCCGGGACAGGGGGCGCCTACGAGCAGTACTTC. This sequence encodes CASSASPGTGGAYEQYF.

This clonotype was counted only a few times. This chain joins TRBV4-3 and TRBJ2-3, with 7 positions matching TRBD2. The CDR3 covers 20 residues. Germline CDR1 reads LGHNA; CDR2 reads YSLEER. V gave up 0 bases and J gave up 0 bases; unmatched junction bases: 15. In DNA, the CDR3 is TGCGCCAGCAGCCAAGAAGGGAAGGCTAGCGGAAGGATTAGCACAGATACGCAGTATTTT. This gives the protein CASSQEGKASGRISTDTQYF.

V gene TRBV7-2 combines with J gene TRBJ2-1, with D tentatively TRBD2 (6 bases). Germline loops: CDR1 SGHTA, CDR2 FQGNSA. This CDR3 spans 17 amino acids. The ends were cut back, 3 bases at V and 2 bases at J, with 17 bases in the middle. The CDR3 sequence: CASSLEGRSGPYNEQFF. The CDR3 DNA is TGTGCCAGCAGCTTGGAGGGCCGGTCGGGCCCCTACAATGAGCAGTTCTTC.

This clonotype has only a few counts. V usage is TRBV6-5 and J usage is TRBJ1-1; a weak D match, TRBD1 (6 bases). This CDR3 is built from 12 residues. The V end was cut by 8 bases, the J end by 5 bases, with 12 bases between. From germline, CDR1 is MNHEY and CDR2 SVGAGI. The CDR3 DNA is TGTGCCAGCGGGGGGCGAGGAACTGAAGCTTTCTTT. Protein sequence: CASGGRGTEAFF.

This sequence joins TRBV29-1 and TRBJ2-3, with 8 bases lining up with TRBD1. J was trimmed by 2 bases and V by 0 bases; bases with no gene match: 7. Germline V CDR1 and CDR2: SQVTM, ANQGSEA. CDR3 length equals 16 residues. The CDR3 DNA reads as TGCAGCGTTGAAGATAAGACAGGGGTTCTCACAGATACGCAGTATTTT. Protein product: CSVEDKTGVLTDTQYF.

V and J are TRBV20-1 and TRBJ2-7; D is ambiguous. Trimming left V 6 bases short and J 4 bases short, with 10 bases between. CDR3 length equals 11 residues. Germline V lookup: CDR1 DFQATT, CDR2 SNEGSKA (reference sequence). This CDR3 is CSAALGYEQYF. As DNA, the CDR3 is TGCAGTGCCGCATTAGGATACGAGCAGTACTTC.

This clonotype was detected a few times. The rearrangement uses TRBV19 and TRBJ1-2, with no clear D. This CDR3 comprises 10 residues. Trimming took off 10 bases at V and 5 bases at J, with 8 bases between the two ends. Germline CDR1 LNHDA, CDR2 SQIVND (reference sequence). CDR3 nucleotide sequence: TGTGCCACTGAAGCTTATGGCTACACCTTC. It encodes CATEAYGYTF.

The rearrangement uses TRBV27 and TRBJ1-1; tentatively, D is TRBD1 (5 bases). The CDR3 has 13 amino acids. Germline V gene data show CDR1 as MNHEY and CDR2 as SMNVEV (reference sequence). Between the trimmed V and J ends, which lost 5 bases and 5 bases, there was a span of 12 bases. The CDR3 region is CASSPGTVTEAFF. The CDR3 DNA reads as TGTGCCAGCAGTCCCGGGACCGTGACTGAAGCTTTCTTT.

This clonotype was recorded many times. The rearrangement joins TRBV20-1 to TRBJ1-5, with 10 nucleotides matching TRBD1. This CDR3 is built from 15 residues. The V and J ends lost 1 base and 2 bases, in that order; junction bases with no gene match: 2. Germline assignment: CDR1 DFQATT and CDR2 SNEGSKA (reference sequence). The CDR3 loop reads CSARAGTGGNQPQHF. The CDR3 DNA reads TGCAGTGCTAGAGCAGGGACAGGGGGCAATCAGCCCCAGCATTTT.

This clonotype was observed a few times. The rearrangement links TRBV7-8 to TRBJ2-5; 10 nucleotides match TRBD1. The CDR3 contains 15 residues. Germline lookup yields CDR1 SGHVS and CDR2 FQNEAQ. The ends lost 3 bases at V and 2 bases at J; junction bases unmatched: 3. The DNA for the CDR3 is TGTGCCAGCAGCTTGACAGGGGGCCGGCAAGAGACCCAGTACTTC. Its translation: CASSLTGGRQETQYF.

The chain uses TRBV10-3 and TRBJ2-3; D is perhaps TRBD1 (5 bases). CDR3 size: 14 residues. Germline V gene lookup returns CDR1 ENHRY and CDR2 SYGVKD. Trimming left V 10 bases short and J 2 bases short, with 16 bases between. The CDR3 sequence: CASDWGDPTDTQYF. In DNA form, the CDR3 reads TGTGCCAGCGACTGGGGCGATCCCACAGATACGCAGTATTTT.

V gene TRBV3-1 combines with J gene TRBJ2-5; D perhaps matches TRBD2 (6 bases). CDR3 length equals 14 residues. Trimming removed 3 bases at V and 5 bases at J, with 13 bases between. CDR1 LGHDT and CDR2 YNNKEL come from the germline V gene (reference sequence). The chain's CDR3 is CASSHARDSETQYF. CDR3 bases: TGTGCCAGCAGCCACGCCCGGGACTCTGAGACCCAGTACTTC.

This chain joins TRBV24-1 and TRBJ2-1; possible D gene TRBD1, 7 bases. With 4 bases removed from V and 2 bases from J, the gap between germline ends came to 17 bases. The CDR3 sequence is 17 residues long. The germline V gene encodes CDR1 KGHDR and CDR2 SFDVKD. The CDR3 reads CATSEERAGGPYNEQFF. CDR3 DNA: TGTGCCACCAGTGAAGAGCGAGCAGGGGGGCCCTACAATGAGCAGTTCTTC.

The gene calls are TRBV27 and TRBJ2-1; no clear D. CDR1 and CDR2 (germline): MNHEY, SMNVEV (reference sequence). CDR3 length equals 13 residues. V lost 6 bases to trimming and J lost 8 bases, with 14 bases between them. This chain's CDR3 is CASSHGRVDEQFF. CDR3 sequence (DNA): TGTGCCAGCAGCCACGGTCGAGTCGATGAGCAGTTCTTC.

This clonotype was seen a handful of times. V is TRBV27 and J is TRBJ2-2; D may be TRBD2 (5 bases). This CDR3 comprises 13 residues. V was clipped by 4 bases and J by 4 bases, with 7 bases between them. Germline V gene lookup returns CDR1 MNHEY and CDR2 SMNVEV (reference sequence). CDR3 region: CASSSRGTGELFF. DNA for the CDR3: TGTGCCAGCAGTTCTCGGGGCACCGGGGAGCTGTTTTTT.

This clonotype came up a few times. V usage is TRBV9 and J usage is TRBJ2-7; the D gene is possibly TRBD2 (6 bases). This CDR3 spans 15 amino acids. Looked up from germline, CDR1 is SGDLS and CDR2 is YYNGEE. V gave up 3 bases and J gave up 3 bases, with 16 bases separating them. This chain's CDR3 is CASSGGTRGVYEQYF. The CDR3 region has the DNA TGTGCCAGCAGCGGCGGGACCCGCGGGGTCTACGAGCAGTACTTC.

This clonotype was seen at least ten times. The V gene is TRBV7-6, the J gene TRBJ1-1, with D perhaps TRBD1 (6 bases). Germline CDR1 is SGHVS and CDR2 is FNYEAQ. This CDR3 is 13 amino acids long. The V gene lost 5 bases and the J gene lost 3 bases, with 10 bases spanning the gap. DNA for the CDR3: TGTGCCAGCAGCCCACAGGGATACACTGAAGCTTTCTTT. This gives the protein CASSPQGYTEAFF.

This clonotype was found a few times. The rearrangement joins TRBV7-6 to TRBJ2-5; D gene unclear. Germline CDR1 reads SGHVS; CDR2 reads FNYEAQ. Between the trimmed V and J ends, which lost 0 bases and 3 bases, there was a span of 11 bases. The CDR3 has 15 amino acids. The CDR3 sequence: CASSLALGYEETQYF. The DNA of the CDR3 is TGTGCCAGCAGCTTAGCGTTAGGTTATGAAGAGACCCAGTACTTC. The variable domain in full, completed from reference TRBV7-6 and TRBJ2-5, reads GAGVSQSPRYKVTKRGQDVALRCDPISGHVSLYWYRQALGQGPEFLTYFNYEAQQDKSGLPNDRFSAERPEGSISTLTIQRTEQRDSAMYRCASSLALGYEETQYFGPGTRLLVL.

The chain has TRBV29-1 and TRBJ2-7, with 8 bases aligning to TRBD1. The germline V gene has CDR1 SQVTM and CDR2 ANQGSEA. The J segment lost 0 bases and the V segment lost 6 bases, leaving 13 bases of the junction unmatched. The CDR3 runs 16 residues. CDR3 amino acids: CSVRGTGLSFSYEQYF. The CDR3 DNA is TGCAGCGTCCGGGGGACAGGATTATCCTTCTCCTACGAGCAGTACTTC.